The entry that follows covers one T cell receptor beta chain sequence. This entry is derived from a study of blood T cell repertoires in COVID-19. Original handling: Amplifying reference gene primers gave estimates of nucleated cell counts. Profiled with immunoSEQ multiplex PCR; TCRdb holds only in-frame clones, not every one. Clone size and V and J calls were adopted from that table, with D and trimming inferred from the DNA. The sample lists 110,000 to 150,000 clones, 87% seen once, with about 11% in the top ten. Clinical history as reported by participants underpinned cohort assignment. V was pared by 4 bases and J by 6 bases, with 12 bases between. Germline CDR1 reads MDHEN; CDR2 reads SYDVKM. This CDR3 has 13 amino acids.

The sequencing input was PBMCs or T cells enriched from blood (not recorded which). The genes are TRBV28 and TRBJ1-1; D unclear. This receptor was taken from a man in his sixties who had recovered from COVID-19. CDR3: CASSSWASPEAFF. The CDR3 nucleotides are TGTGCCAGCAGTTCCTGGGCCTCCCCTGAAGCTTTCTTT.